This T cell receptor beta chain was obtained from a study of blood T cell repertoires in COVID-19. Under the authors' procedure: Amplifying reference gene primers gave estimates of nucleated cell counts. Assay used: immunoSEQ multiplex PCR; TCRdb lists only in-frame clones, some missing. The V and J calls and the clone size are those of that table, but D and trimming were determined from the DNA. The table records about 56,000 clones, 88% of them present only once. From germline, CDR1 is MNHEY and CDR2 SMNVEV (reference sequence). J was trimmed by 6 bases and V by 3 bases; bases with no gene match: 5. The CDR3 contains 14 residues.

The TCR originated in a man aged 50 or older with active COVID-19. The sample consisted of peripheral blood. The V call is TRBV27, the J call TRBJ1-5; TRBD1 agrees at 7 bases. The CDR3 reads CASSLRGGSQPQHF. The CDR3 nucleotides read TGTGCCAGCAGTTTGAGAGGGGGCAGTCAGCCCCAGCATTTT.